What follows describes a single TCR beta chain. Its cognate antigen has yet to be identified. No qualities accompany the bases; no much larger clone lies one base away. The data belong to a study of blood T cell repertoires in COVID-19 (dated by TCRdb to the early 2020s). In the study overall: Samples covering the acute and convalescent phases of COVID-19 were provided by collaborators in the United States, Italy and Spain. The prospective study material was composed of cDNA or gDNA derived from T cells, B-cell-depleted T cells, or PBMCs. Subjects who had been exposed to COVID-19, were actively infected with it, or had recovered from it provided the deeply sampled blood TCRbeta repertoires that made up the dataset. The repertoires were made available in a free public database intended to serve as a resource for research on the immune response to SARS-CoV-2. Samples came from the ongoing ImmuneRACE study (first 160 participants) plus 1,254 subjects from 6 global collaborators. Nearly every sample came with metadata listing a de-identified subject ID, COVID-19 status, age in years and sex. Where available, HLA class I and class II types were taken from metadata supplied by the sample provider and were not determined by assay-based typing. Study-wide findings and limitations: The amount of clinical and demographic metadata varied by source and participant and was provided uncurated.

V is pared back by 1 base and J by 7 bases, with 11 bases lying between the germline termini. CDR1 and CDR2, per the germline V gene, are SGHVS and FQNEAQ. CDR3 length: 15 amino acids, cysteine to phenylalanine. Only the CDR3 DNA stays, 45 bases, in frame from base 1. TCRbeta CDR3 regions were amplified from genomic DNA by means of the immunoSEQ Assay, a bias-controlled multiplex PCR. In the source study's methods: The number of nucleated cells in each sample was estimated from the amplification of reference gene primers within the assay. To quantify the absolute abundance of each unique TCRbeta CDR3 rearrangement, sequence reads were collapsed and filtered. For each sample, productive Simpson clonality was calculated as the square root of Simpson's diversity index over productive rearrangements. TCRdb retrieved this table from immuneACCESS and kept in-frame rearrangements only. Not all clones are present; in checked studies, unresolved V genes account for under half, and no reason is known for the remainder. V and J calls and clone size come straight from that table; D and trimming were deduced from the DNA. The sample contains about 21,000 clones, roughly 84% of them found a single time. The ten largest clones capture around 3.2% of the sample.

Each collaborating institution followed its own protocols to collect whole blood in K2EDTA tubes. For TCRbeta analysis, collaborator samples were shipped as frozen whole blood, as isolated PBMCs, or as DNA extracted from either sample type. The sequence was obtained from a man aged 35 to 55 with acute or convalescent COVID-19. Sequencing input: peripheral blood. The rearranged chain carries TRBV7-8 and TRBJ1-6, with an unclear D gene assignment. CDR3 reads: CASSLELTGNSPLHF. The DNA sequence is as follows: TGTGCCAGCAGCTTAGAGCTAACGGGGAATTCACCCCTCCACTTT.